This T cell receptor beta chain was sequenced during a study of blood T cell repertoires in COVID-19. The overall study: Sites across the United States, Italy and Spain contributed samples from acute and convalescent COVID-19. Sources were T cells, B-cell-depleted T cells, or PBMCs; the material itself was cDNA or gDNA.

In the authors' methods: Quantification of nucleated cells was approximated via reference gene primer amplification. Clones were read by immunoSEQ multiplex PCR, and TCRdb kept only the in-frame ones, dropping some. That table gives V, J and clone size, and the DNA gave D and trimming. The sample contains about 300,000 clones, roughly 83% of which appear only once. The CDR3 is 12 amino acids. The V end lost 7 bases, the J end lost 3 bases, and 7 bases lay between the germline ends. CDR1 MDHEN and CDR2 SYDVKM come from the germline V gene. The chain links TRBV28 to TRBJ1-5, with D unresolved. The sequenced sample consisted of peripheral blood. This clonotype originated in a human donor with COVID-19, enrolled during active disease. The donor label of this sample is uncertain. CDR3 region: CASIRANQPQHF. CDR3 DNA: TGTGCCAGCATTAGAGCCAATCAGCCCCAGCATTTT.